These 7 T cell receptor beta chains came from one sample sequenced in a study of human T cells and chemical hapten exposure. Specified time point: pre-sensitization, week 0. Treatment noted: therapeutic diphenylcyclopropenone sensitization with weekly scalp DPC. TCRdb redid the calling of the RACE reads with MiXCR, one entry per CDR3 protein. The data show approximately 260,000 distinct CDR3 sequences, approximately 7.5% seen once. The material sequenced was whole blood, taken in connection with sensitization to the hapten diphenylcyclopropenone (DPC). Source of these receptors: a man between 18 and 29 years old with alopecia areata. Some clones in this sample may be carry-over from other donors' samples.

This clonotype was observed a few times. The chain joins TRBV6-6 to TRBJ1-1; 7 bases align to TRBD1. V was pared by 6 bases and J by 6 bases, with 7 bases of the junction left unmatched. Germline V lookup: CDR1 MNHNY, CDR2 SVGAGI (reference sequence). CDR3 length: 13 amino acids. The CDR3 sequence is CASSWAGTAEAFF. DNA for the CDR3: TGTGCCAGCAGCTGGGCCGGGACAGCTGAAGCTTTCTTT.

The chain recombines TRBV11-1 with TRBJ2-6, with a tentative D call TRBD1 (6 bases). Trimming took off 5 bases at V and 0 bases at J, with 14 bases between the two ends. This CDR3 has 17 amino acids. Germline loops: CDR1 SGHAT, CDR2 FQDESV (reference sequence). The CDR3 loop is CASSRTDHLSGANVLTF. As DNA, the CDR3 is TGTGCCAGCAGCCGGACAGACCACCTCTCTGGGGCCAACGTCCTGACTTTC. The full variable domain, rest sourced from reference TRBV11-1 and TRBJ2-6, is EAEVAQSPRYKITEKSQAVAFWCDPISGHATLYWYRQILGQGPELLVQFQDESVVDDSQLPKDRFSAERLKGVDSTLKIQPAELGDSAMYLCASSRTDHLSGANVLTFGAGSRLTVL.

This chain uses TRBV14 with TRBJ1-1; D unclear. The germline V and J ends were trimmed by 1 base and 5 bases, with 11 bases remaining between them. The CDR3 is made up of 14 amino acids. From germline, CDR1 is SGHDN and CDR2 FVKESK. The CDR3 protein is CASSQANIGTEAFF. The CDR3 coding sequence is TGTGCCAGCAGCCAAGCTAATATCGGAACTGAAGCTTTCTTT.

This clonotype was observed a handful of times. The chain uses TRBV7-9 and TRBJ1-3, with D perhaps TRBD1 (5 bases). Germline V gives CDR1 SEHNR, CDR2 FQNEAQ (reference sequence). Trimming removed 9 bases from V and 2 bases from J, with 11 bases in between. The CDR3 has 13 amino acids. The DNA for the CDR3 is TGTGCCAGTACGGGGCAGCCTGGAAACACCATATATTTT. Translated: CASTGQPGNTIYF.

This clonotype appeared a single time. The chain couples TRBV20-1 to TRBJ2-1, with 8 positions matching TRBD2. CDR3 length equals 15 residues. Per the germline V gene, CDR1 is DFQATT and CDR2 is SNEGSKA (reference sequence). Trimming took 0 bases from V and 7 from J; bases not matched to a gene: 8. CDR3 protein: CSARDLPGGHNEQFF. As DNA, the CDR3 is TGCAGTGCTAGAGATCTTCCGGGGGGGCATAATGAGCAGTTCTTC.

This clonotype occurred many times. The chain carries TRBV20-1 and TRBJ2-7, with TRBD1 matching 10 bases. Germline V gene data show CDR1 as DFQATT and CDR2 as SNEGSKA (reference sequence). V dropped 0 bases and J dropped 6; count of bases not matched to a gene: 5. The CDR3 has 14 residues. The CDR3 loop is CSARERDRGTEQYF. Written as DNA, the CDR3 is TGCAGTGCTAGAGAGCGGGACAGGGGAACCGAGCAGTACTTC.

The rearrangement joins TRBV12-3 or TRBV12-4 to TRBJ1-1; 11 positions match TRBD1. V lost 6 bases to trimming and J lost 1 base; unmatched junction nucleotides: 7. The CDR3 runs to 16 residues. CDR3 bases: TGTGCCAGCAGGGACAGGGGGCTTTTCGGGAACACTGAAGCTTTCTTT. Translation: CASRDRGLFGNTEAFF.